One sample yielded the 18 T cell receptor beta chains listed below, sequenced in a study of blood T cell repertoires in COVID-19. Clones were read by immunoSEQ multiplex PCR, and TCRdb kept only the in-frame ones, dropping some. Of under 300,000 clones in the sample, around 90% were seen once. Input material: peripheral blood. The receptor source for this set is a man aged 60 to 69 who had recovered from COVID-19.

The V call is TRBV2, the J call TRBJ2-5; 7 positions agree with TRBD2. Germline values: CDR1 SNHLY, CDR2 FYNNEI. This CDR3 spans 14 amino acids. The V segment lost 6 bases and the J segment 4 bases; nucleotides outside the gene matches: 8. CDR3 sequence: CASRGGSSGETQYF. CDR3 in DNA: TGTGCCAGCAGGGGAGGGTCGTCGGGAGAGACCCAGTACTTC.

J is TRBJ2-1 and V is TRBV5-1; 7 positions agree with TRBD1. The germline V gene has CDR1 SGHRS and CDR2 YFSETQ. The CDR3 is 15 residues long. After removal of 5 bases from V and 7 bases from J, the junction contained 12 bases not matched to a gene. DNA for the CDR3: TGCGCCAGCAGTTCCGGGACAGCCGCTCAAAATGAGCAGTTCTTC. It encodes CASSSGTAAQNEQFF.

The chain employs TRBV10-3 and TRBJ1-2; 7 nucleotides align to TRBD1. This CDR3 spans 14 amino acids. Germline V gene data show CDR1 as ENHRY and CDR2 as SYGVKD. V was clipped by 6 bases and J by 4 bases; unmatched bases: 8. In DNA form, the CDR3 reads TGTGCCATCAGGGATGGGACAGACGGCTATGGCTACACCTTC. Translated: CAIRDGTDGYGYTF.

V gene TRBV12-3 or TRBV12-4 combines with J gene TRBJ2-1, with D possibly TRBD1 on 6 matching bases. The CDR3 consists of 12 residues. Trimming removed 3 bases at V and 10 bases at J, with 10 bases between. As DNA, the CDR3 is TGTGCCAGCAGTTTTAGCAGGGGAGAGCAGTTCTTC. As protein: CASSFSRGEQFF.

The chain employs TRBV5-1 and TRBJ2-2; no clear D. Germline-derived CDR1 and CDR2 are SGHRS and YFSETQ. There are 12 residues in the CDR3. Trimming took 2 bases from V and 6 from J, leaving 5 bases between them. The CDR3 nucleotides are TGCGCCAGCAGCTTCCCCTCCGGGGAGCTGTTTTTT. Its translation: CASSFPSGELFF.

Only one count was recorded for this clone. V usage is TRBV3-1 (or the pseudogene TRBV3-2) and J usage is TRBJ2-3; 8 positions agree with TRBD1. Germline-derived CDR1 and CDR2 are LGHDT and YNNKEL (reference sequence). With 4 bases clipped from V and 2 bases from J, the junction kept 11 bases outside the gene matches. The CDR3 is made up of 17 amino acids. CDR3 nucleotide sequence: TGTGCCAGCAGCCGGCAGGGGGCAAGGGGGAACACAGATACGCAGTATTTT. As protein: CASSRQGARGNTDTQYF.

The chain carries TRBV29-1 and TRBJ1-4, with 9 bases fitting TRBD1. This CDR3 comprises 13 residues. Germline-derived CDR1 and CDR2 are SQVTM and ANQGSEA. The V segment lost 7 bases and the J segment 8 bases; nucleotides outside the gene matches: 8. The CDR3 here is CSAQGQGKEKLFF. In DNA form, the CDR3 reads TGCAGCGCCCAGGGACAGGGAAAAGAAAAACTGTTTTTT. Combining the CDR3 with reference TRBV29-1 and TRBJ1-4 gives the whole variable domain SAVISQKPSRDICQRGTSLTIQCQVDSQVTMMFWYRQQPGQSLTLIATANQGSEATYESGFVIDKFPISRPNLTFSTLTVSNMSPEDSSIYLCSAQGQGKEKLFFGSGTQLSVL.

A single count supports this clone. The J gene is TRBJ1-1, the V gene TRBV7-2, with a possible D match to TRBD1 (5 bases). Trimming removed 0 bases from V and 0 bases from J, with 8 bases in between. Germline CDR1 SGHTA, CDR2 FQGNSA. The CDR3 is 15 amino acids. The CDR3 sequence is CASSLAGGVNTEAFF. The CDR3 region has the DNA TGTGCCAGCAGCTTAGCGGGAGGGGTGAACACTGAAGCTTTCTTT.

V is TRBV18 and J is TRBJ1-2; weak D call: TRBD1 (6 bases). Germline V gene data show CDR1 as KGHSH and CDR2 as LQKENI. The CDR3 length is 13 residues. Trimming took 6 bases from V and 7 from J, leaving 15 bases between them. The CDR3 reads CASSKQGGVGYTF. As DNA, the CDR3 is TGTGCCAGCTCGAAACAGGGCGGAGTTGGCTACACCTTC.

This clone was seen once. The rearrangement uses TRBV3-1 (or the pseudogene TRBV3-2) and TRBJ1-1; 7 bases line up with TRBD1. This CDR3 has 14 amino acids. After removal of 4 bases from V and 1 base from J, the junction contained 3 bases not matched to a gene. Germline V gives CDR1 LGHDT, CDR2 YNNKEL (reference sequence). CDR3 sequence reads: CASSRQGPNTEAFF. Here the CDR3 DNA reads TGTGCCAGCAGCCGACAGGGCCCGAACACTGAAGCTTTCTTT.

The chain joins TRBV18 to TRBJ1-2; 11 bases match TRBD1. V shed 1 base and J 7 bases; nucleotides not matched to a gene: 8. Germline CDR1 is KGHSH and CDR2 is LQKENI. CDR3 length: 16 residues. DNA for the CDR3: TGTGCCAGCTCACCACTACCTCCGGGACAGGGGGTTGGCTACACCTTC. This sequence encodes CASSPLPPGQGVGYTF.

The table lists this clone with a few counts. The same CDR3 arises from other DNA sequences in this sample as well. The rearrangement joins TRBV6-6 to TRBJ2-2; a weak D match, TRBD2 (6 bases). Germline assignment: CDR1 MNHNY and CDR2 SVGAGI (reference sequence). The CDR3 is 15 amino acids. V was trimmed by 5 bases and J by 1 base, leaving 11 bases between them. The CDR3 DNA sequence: TGTGCCAGCAGTACGGGACTCTTGAACACCGGGGAGCTGTTTTTT. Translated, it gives CASSTGLLNTGELFF.

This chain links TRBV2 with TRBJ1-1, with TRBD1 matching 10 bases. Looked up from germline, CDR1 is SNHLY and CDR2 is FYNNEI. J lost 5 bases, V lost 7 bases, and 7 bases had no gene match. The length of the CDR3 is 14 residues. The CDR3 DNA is TGTGCCAGCAACCCCGGGACAGGGGAAACTGAAGCTTTCTTT. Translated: CASNPGTGETEAFF.

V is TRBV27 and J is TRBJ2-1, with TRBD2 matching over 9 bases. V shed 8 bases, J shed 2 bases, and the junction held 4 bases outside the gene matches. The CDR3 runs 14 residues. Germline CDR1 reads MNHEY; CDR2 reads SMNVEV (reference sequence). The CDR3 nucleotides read TGTGCCAGCGTGAGCGGGGGGACCTACAATGAGCAGTTCTTC. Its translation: CASVSGGTYNEQFF.

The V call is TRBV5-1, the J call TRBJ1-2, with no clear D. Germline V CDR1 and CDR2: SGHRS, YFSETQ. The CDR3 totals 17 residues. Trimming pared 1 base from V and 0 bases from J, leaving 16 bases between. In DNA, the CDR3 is TGCGCCAGCAGCTTGACGACGGAGCAAATAGCTAACTATGGCTACACCTTC. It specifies CASSLTTEQIANYGYTF. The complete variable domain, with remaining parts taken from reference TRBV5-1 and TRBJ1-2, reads KAGVTQTPRYLIKTRGQQVTLSCSPISGHRSVSWYQQTPGQGLQFLFEYFSETQRNKGNFPGRFSGRQFSNSRSEMNVSTLELGDSALYLCASSLTTEQIANYGYTFGSGTRLTVV.

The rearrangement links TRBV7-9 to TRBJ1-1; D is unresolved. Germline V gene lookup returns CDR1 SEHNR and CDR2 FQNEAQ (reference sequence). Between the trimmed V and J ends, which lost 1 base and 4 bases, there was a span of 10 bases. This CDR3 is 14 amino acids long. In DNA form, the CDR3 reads TGTGCCAGCAGCTTAGTTCGGGGATCCACTGAAGCTTTCTTT. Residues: CASSLVRGSTEAFF.

The CDR3 region is CASSGPGQGAYEQYV. DNA of the CDR3: TGTGCCAGCAGCGGACCGGGACAGGGGGCCTACGAGCAGTACGTC. V gene TRBV11-2 combines with J gene TRBJ2-7; 11 nucleotides line up with TRBD1. Germline V gene sequence: CDR1 SGHAT, CDR2 FQNNGV. V lost 5 bases, J lost 2 bases, and 5 bases stayed unmatched. CDR3 length equals 15 residues.

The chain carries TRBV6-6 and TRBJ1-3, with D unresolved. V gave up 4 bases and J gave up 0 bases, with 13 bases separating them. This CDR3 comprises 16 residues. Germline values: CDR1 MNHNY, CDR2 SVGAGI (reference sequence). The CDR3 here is CASSLLSPSSGNTIYF. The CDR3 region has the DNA TGTGCCAGCAGTTTGTTGTCACCGAGCTCTGGAAACACCATATATTTT.